The clone carrying this T cell receptor (beta chain) came up a few times. This sample is part of a study of T cell repertoires in cytomegalovirus infection. The V segment lost 4 bases and the J segment 5 bases; nucleotides outside the gene matches: 20. This CDR3 spans 19 amino acids. Germline CDR1 MGHRA, CDR2 YSYEKL. TCRdb independently ran MiXCR on the reads; one entry per CDR3 protein. Among 150,000 to 200,000 distinct CDR3 sequences listed, 17% were seen once. The V and J genes are TRBV4-1 and TRBJ2-3, with 8 bases that match TRBD1. This TCR derives from a human donor in good health (CMV status not recorded). Some clones in this sample may be carry-over from other donors' samples. Input material: CD8+ T cells from PBMCs. In DNA form, the CDR3 reads TGCGCCAGCAGCCCCCGTGGGGCAGGGGGCGAGGAACCACAAGATACGCAGTATTTT. It is translated as CASSPRGAGGEEPQDTQYF.